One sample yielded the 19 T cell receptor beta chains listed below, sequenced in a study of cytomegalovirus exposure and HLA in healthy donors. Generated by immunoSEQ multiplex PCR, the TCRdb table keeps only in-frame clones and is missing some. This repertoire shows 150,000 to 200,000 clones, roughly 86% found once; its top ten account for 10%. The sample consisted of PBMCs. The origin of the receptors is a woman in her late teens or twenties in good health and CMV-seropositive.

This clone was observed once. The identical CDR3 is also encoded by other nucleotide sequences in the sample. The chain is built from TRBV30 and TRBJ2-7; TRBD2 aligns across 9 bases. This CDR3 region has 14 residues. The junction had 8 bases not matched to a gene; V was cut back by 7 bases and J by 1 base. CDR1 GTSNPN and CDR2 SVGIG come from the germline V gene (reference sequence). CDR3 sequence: CASLGGGGSYEQYF. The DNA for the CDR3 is TGTGCCTCCTTGGGCGGGGGGGGTTCCTACGAGCAGTACTTC. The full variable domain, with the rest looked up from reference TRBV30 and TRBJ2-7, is SQTIHQWPATLVQPVGSPLSLECTVEGTSNPNLYWYRQAAGRGLQLLFYSVGIGQISSEVPQNLSASRPQDRQFILSSKKLLLSDSGFYLCASLGGGGSYEQYFGPGTRLTVT.

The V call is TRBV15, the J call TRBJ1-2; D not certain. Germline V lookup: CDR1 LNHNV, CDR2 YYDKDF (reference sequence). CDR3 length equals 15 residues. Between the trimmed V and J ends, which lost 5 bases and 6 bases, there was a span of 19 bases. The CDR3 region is CATSARTFGSHGYTF. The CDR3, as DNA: TGTGCCACCAGCGCACGGACCTTCGGGAGTCATGGCTACACCTTC.

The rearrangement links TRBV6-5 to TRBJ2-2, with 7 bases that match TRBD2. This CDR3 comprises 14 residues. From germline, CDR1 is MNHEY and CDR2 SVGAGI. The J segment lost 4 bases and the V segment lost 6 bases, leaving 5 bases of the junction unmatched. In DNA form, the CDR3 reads TGTGCCAGCAGCCAGCGGGGACTCACCGGGGAGCTGTTTTTT. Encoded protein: CASSQRGLTGELFF.

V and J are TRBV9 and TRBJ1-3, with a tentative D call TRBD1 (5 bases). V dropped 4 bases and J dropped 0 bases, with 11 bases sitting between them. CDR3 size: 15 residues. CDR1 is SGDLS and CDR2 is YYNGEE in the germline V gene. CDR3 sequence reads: CASSRQIHSGNTIYF. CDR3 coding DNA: TGTGCCAGCAGCCGACAGATCCACTCTGGAAACACCATATATTTT. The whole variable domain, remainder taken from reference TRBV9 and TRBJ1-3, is DSGVTQTPKHLITATGQRVTLRCSPRSGDLSVYWYQQSLDQGLQFLIQYYNGEERAKGNILERFSAQQFPDLHSELNLSSLELGDSALYFCASSRQIHSGNTIYFGEGSWLTVV.

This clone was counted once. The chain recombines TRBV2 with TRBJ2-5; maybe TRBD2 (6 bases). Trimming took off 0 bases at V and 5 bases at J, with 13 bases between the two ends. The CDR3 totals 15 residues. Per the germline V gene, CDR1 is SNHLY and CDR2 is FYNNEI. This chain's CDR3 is CASSEAGGGGETQYF. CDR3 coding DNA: TGTGCCAGCAGTGAAGCTGGGGGAGGAGGGGAGACCCAGTACTTC. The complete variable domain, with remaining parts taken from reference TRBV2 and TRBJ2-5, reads EPEVTQTPSHQVTQMGQEVILRCVPISNHLYFYWYRQILGQKVEFLVSFYNNEISEKSEIFDDQFSVERPDGSNFTLKIRSTKLEDSAMYFCASSEAGGGGETQYFGPGTRLLVL.

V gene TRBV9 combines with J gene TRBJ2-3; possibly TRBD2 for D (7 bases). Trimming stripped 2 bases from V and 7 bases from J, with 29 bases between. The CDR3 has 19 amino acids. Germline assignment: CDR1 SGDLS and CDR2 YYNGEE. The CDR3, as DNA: TGTGCCAGCAGCGTGAGCAGGGGCATGAGGGGTAGCGGGTCCCATACGCAGTATTTT. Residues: CASSVSRGMRGSGSHTQYF.

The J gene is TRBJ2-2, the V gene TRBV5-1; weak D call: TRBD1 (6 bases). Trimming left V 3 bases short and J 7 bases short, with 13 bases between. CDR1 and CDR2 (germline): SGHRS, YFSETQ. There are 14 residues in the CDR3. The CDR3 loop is CASSSDRIGGELFF. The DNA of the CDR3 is TGCGCCAGCAGCTCCGACAGGATTGGCGGGGAGCTGTTTTTT. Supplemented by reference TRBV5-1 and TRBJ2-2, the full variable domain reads KAGVTQTPRYLIKTRGQQVTLSCSPISGHRSVSWYQQTPGQGLQFLFEYFSETQRNKGNFPGRFSGRQFSNSRSEMNVSTLELGDSALYLCASSSDRIGGELFFGEGSRLTVL.

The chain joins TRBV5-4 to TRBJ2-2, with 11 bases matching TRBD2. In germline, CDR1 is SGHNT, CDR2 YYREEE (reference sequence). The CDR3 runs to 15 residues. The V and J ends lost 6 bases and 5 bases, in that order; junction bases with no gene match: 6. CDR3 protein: CASNLAGGGTGELFF. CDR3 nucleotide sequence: TGTGCCAGCAACCTAGCGGGAGGAGGAACCGGGGAGCTGTTTTTT.

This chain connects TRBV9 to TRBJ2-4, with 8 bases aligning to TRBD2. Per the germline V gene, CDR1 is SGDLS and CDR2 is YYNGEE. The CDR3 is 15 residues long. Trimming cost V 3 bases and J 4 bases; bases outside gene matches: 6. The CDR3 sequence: CASSAGGTVKNIQYF. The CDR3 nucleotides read TGTGCCAGCAGCGCGGGAGGGACGGTAAAAAACATTCAGTACTTC.

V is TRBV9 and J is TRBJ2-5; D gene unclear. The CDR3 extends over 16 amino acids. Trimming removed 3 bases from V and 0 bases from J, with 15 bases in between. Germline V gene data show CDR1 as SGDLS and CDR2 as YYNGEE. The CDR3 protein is CASSASIVADQETQYF. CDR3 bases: TGTGCCAGCAGCGCCTCGATCGTGGCAGACCAAGAGACCCAGTACTTC.

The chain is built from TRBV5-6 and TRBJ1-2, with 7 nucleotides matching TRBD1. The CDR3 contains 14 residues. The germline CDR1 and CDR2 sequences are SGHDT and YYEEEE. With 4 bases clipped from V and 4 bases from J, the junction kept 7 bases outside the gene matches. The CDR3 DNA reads TGTGCCAGCAGCGAGACAGGGATGAGCTATGGCTACACCTTC. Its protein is CASSETGMSYGYTF.

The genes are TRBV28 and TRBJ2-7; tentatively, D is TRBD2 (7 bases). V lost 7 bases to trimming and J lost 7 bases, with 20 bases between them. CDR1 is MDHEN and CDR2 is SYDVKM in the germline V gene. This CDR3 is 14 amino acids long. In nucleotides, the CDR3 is TGTGCCAGCATCACCAGGGCTGGGGGGGCGGAGCAGTACTTC. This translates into CASITRAGGAEQYF.

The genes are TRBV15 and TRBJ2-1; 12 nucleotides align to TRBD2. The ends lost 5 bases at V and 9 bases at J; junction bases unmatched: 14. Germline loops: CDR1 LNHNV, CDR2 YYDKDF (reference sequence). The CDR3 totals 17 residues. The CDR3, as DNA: TGTGCCACCAGCCGAATGACTAGCGGGAGTGCACCCGCTGAGCAGTTCTTC. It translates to CATSRMTSGSAPAEQFF. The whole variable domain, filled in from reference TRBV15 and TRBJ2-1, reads DAMVIQNPRYQVTQFGKPVTLSCSQTLNHNVMYWYQQKSSQAPKLLFHYYDKDFNNEADTPDNFQSRRPNTSFCFLDIRSPGLGDTAMYLCATSRMTSGSAPAEQFFGPGTRLTVL.

The CDR3 is CASSIVAGLYEQYF. CDR3 DNA: TGTGCCAGCAGCATAGTAGCGGGGCTCTACGAGCAGTACTTC. This chain joins TRBV7-2 and TRBJ2-7, with 8 positions matching TRBD2. The germline CDR1 and CDR2 sequences are SGHTA and FQGNSA. Unmatched junction bases numbered 6, after V lost 5 bases and J lost 3 bases. The CDR3 contains 14 residues.

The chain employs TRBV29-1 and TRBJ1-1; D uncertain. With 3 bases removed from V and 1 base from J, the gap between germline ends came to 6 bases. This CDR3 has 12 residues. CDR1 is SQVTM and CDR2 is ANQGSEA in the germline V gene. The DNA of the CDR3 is TGCAGCGTTGAGGGAGCGAACACTGAAGCTTTCTTT. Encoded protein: CSVEGANTEAFF. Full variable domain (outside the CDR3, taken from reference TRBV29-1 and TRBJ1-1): SAVISQKPSRDICQRGTSLTIQCQVDSQVTMMFWYRQQPGQSLTLIATANQGSEATYESGFVIDKFPISRPNLTFSTLTVSNMSPEDSSIYLCSVEGANTEAFFGQGTRLTVV.

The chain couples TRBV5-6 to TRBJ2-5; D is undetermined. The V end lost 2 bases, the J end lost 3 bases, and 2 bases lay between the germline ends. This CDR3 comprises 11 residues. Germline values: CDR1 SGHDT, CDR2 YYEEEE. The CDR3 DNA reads TGTGCCAGCAGCTTCGAAGAGACCCAGTACTTC. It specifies CASSFEETQYF.

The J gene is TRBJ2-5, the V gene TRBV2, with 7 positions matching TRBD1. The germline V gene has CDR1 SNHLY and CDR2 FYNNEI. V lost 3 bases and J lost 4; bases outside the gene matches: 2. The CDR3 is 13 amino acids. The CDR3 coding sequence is TGTGCCAGCAGTGATGGACAGGCAGAGACCCAGTACTTC. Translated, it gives CASSDGQAETQYF.

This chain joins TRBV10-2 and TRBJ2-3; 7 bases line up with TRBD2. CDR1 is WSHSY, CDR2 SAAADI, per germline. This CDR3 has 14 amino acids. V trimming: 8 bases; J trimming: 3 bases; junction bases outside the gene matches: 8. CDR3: CASGPGGSTDTQYF. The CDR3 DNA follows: TGCGCCAGCGGTCCGGGCGGGAGTACAGATACGCAGTATTTT.

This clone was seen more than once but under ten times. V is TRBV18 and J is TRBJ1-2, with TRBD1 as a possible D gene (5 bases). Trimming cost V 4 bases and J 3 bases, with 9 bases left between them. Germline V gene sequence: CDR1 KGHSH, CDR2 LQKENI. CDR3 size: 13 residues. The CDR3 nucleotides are TGTGCCAGCTCACTAGGACATGACTATGGCTACACCTTC. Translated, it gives CASSLGHDYGYTF.